This T cell receptor (beta chain) was obtained from a study of T-cell reconstitution after alpha-beta-depleted transplantation in children. Losses at the gene ends were 5 bases for V and 5 bases for J; bases not matched to a gene: 1. This CDR3 spans 14 amino acids. The table lists this clonotype with a few counts. Preparation of the TCRbeta library involved a method that used unique molecular identifiers. TCRdb itself ran the PCR reads through MiXCR, one entry per CDR3 protein. The sample lists 190,000 or so distinct CDR3 sequences; more than 6.5% were seen once. The TCR sequence derives from a human donor who donated a stem cell graft to a child with Wiskott-Aldrich syndrome. This chain joins TRBV12-3 or TRBV12-4 and TRBJ2-1; TRBD2 agrees at 12 bases. The sample was PBMCs from the stem cell graft donor, taken from the stem cell graft. CDR3 residues: CASSRLAGDNEQFF. CDR3 in DNA: TGTGCCAGCAGTCGACTAGCGGGAGACAATGAGCAGTTCTTC.